What follows describes a single T cell receptor beta chain. Its cognate antigen has yet to be identified. The sample holds no much larger clone one base away, and base qualities are not on file. The data stem from a study of a mutant IDH1 vaccine in newly diagnosed glioma (dated by TCRdb to about 2021). Describing the broader study: In the chemotherapy-containing groups, vaccination started alongside temozolomide cycles, whereas in patients who had radiotherapy alone it started 4-6 weeks after radiotherapy. Prior to enrollment, standard therapy consisting of radiotherapy alone, temozolomide alone, or radiochemotherapy with temozolomide had been administered to patients, with the combination being received by most patients. Peripheral blood samples were drawn at six visits, namely V03 (baseline), V05, V07, V10, V12 and V13. Of the roughly 33 treated patients, roughly 60% were male and around 40% were female, and the mean age was roughly 38 years. Visit V12 was the week-35 safety follow-up and visit V13 was the week-47 end of study. For exploratory analyses, around 26 treated patients had longitudinal TCRB deep sequencing done wherever samples were available. Overall study outcomes, separate from this receptor: The authors stated that sample limitations prevented analyses of patient blood samples from being reproduced. Pseudoprogression appeared unrelated to alterations in the top peripheral T cell clonotypes detected by TCRB sequencing. Vaccine-induced immune responses across multiple MHC alleles were detected in over 85% of patients. PBMC samples for TCRB deep sequencing were selected based on availability.

V is clipped by 5 bases and J by 5 bases, and the sequence between their germline boundaries is 6 bases long. CDR1 SGHVS and CDR2 FQNEAQ were looked up in the germline V gene. The CDR3 starts with the cysteine, ends with the phenylalanine, and has 12 residues. Here the CDR3 DNA is all that survives: 36 bases in frame from base 1. Preparation of the library involved the immunoSEQ multiplex PCR assay. Following the manufacturer's protocol, the hsTCRB Kit was used to amplify rearranged TCR beta chain sequences. An Illumina MiSeq was used to sequence the TCRB libraries. The authors processed their data as follows. The kit vendor's proprietary platform handled demultiplexing, trimming and gene mapping. The table comes from immuneACCESS by way of TCRdb, which keeps in-frame sequences with V and J called. Part of the clones is missing from these tables; in studies checked, under half for an unresolved V gene and the rest for unknown reasons. V, J and clone size are taken as reported in that table, and D and trimming were inferred from the DNA itself. The sample table contains 25,000 to 30,000 clones; only one count was recorded for more than 60% of them. Together, the top ten hold approximately 8% of the sample.

The time point label here, explained by the study, means: week 35, safety follow-up. Each vaccine dose, consisting of 300 ug of a 20-mer mutant IDH1 peptide in Montanide, was administered subcutaneously with topical imiquimod. Patients received eight vaccinations in weeks 1, 3, 5, 7, 11, 15, 19 and 23, corresponding to visits V03 through V10. Newly diagnosed WHO grade 3 or 4 IDH1-mutant astrocytomas showing loss of nuclear ATRX were present in the donors. The samples were drawn from NOA16, a multicentre, single-arm, open-label phase I trial in Germany that tested a mutant IDH1 peptide vaccine in humans for the first time. The DNeasy Blood and Tissue Kit was used to extract genomic DNA from EDTA blood for TCRB sequencing.

The rearrangement combines TRBV7-8 with TRBJ1-4; confidence is insufficient to name the D gene. The source material was PBMCs, sampled from a glioma patient whose treatment included an IDH1 peptide vaccine. This TCR was recovered from a man aged 45-65 years with glioma. The CDR3 is CASSELNEKLFF. The nucleotides are TGTGCCAGCAGCGAGTTGAATGAAAAACTGTTTTTT.